This T cell receptor beta chain was identified in a study of blood T cell repertoires in COVID-19. In the study overall: Samples taken during acute and convalescent COVID-19 were collected in the United States, Italy and Spain. PBMCs, B-cell-depleted T cells, or T cells provided the cDNA or gDNA that made up the material.

The CDR3 is 14 amino acids. From germline, CDR1 is ENHRY and CDR2 SYGVKD. With 5 bases clipped from V and 9 bases from J, the junction kept 7 bases outside the gene matches. Using immunoSEQ multiplex PCR, the repertoire was profiled, and TCRdb retains in-frame clones only, with some absent. Counted here are roughly 150,000 clones, around 83% occurring once; the ten biggest clones make up more than 7.5%. The sequenced sample was peripheral blood. The TCR originated in a woman in her forties or fifties with acute or convalescent COVID-19. This sequence joins TRBV10-3 and TRBJ2-1; 10 bases are shared with TRBD1. The CDR3 region has the DNA TGTGCCATCAGTCGGGACAGGGGAGATGGTGAGCAGTTCTTC. The encoded protein is CAISRDRGDGEQFF.